Included here is one T cell receptor beta chain sequence, with context. This record belongs to a study of PD-L1 blockade in urothelial cancer. The time point is: pretreatment peripheral blood. The assay was immunoSEQ multiplex PCR, and TCRdb's table has in-frame clones only and misses some. Of 70,000 to 90,000 clones in the sample, 85% to 90% were seen once. Germline V gene lookup returns CDR1 MNHEY and CDR2 SVGAGI. V was pared by 2 bases and J by 8 bases, with 12 bases between. The CDR3 totals 14 residues. The sequencing used PBMCs, collected around atezolizumab (anti-PD-L1) treatment. The V gene is TRBV6-5, the J gene TRBJ1-4; D might be TRBD1 (5 bases). The TCR comes from a man aged 60-69 years with urothelial cancer. The CDR3 nucleotides read TGTGCCAGCAGTTACAGGGCAGGGTGGGAAAAACTGTTTTTT. Encoded protein: CASSYRAGWEKLFF.